This T cell receptor (beta chain) was sequenced for a study of T cells in Graves' hyperthyroidism and ophthalmopathy. Per the germline V gene, CDR1 is SNHLY and CDR2 is FYNNEI. V shed 6 bases and J 3 bases; nucleotides not matched to a gene: 4. This CDR3 is 13 amino acids long. Graves' hyperthyroidism was deemed stable absent ophthalmopathy progression within 18 months. This clonotype was observed many times. Its target is not known. Amplification yielded TCR beta CDR3 regions, with RNA transcripts as the source. With the HTBI primer set, the TCR CDR3 went through a first round of RT-PCR. TCRdb re-called the multiplex PCR reads through MiXCR, storing one row per CDR3 protein. The profile covers hundreds of thousands of distinct CDR3 sequences, with approximately 40% appearing a single time and approximately 10% taken by the ten largest. Study-wide results and limits: The authors' 13 V-J model separated ophthalmopathy from stable hyperthyroidism.

The clonotype was recovered from a man younger than 35 with Graves' hyperthyroidism. This chain uses TRBV2 with TRBJ2-7; TRBD2 agrees at 8 bases. Sequencing was done on a sample of blood. CDR3 nucleotides: TGTGCCAGCAGAGGACTAGCCTTCTACGAGCAGTACTTC. It translates to CASRGLAFYEQYF.